A selection of T cell receptor beta chains follows, all from one sample in a study of OX40 agonist ivuxolimab in advanced cancers. Clones were read by immunoSEQ multiplex PCR, and TCRdb kept only the in-frame ones, dropping some. The sample has over 100,000 clones; around nine tenths are singletons. The sample was CD4+ or CD8+ T cells sorted from blood, taken in a trial of the OX40 agonist ivuxolimab. The receptors were gathered from an adult with an advanced solid tumor such as melanoma, head and neck, liver or kidney cancer. The CDR3 runs from the conserved cysteine through the conserved F or W. A D gene is named only where the DNA matches it firmly. The listing skips clone size in some rows; elsewhere it reads once, few, many or a size class.

TRBD2,-,TRBV28,TRBJ2-5,TGTGCCGGTCGGGATAGCGGGAGTATCGAGACCCAGTACTTC,CAGRDSGSIETQYF
TRBD1,-,TRBV19,TRBJ1-5,TGTGCCAGTAAGGGACAGGGTTTGCACAATCAGCCCCAGCATTTT,CASKGQGLHNQPQHF
TRBD1,once,TRBV18,TRBJ2-7,TGTGCCAGCTCACCTGGACAGGAAGCCTACGAGCAGTACTTC,CASSPGQEAYEQYF
-,-,TRBV28,TRBJ1-3,TGTGCCAGCAATCGGGGAGTAGGAAACACCATATATTTT,CASNRGVGNTIYF
-,-,TRBV10-3,TRBJ2-3,TGTGCCATCAGTGTTGACAAAACAGATACGCAGTATTTT,CAISVDKTDTQYF
-,-,TRBV28,TRBJ1-1,TGTGCCAGCAGTCTACTCTACCCAGGAGGAAACACTGAAGCTTTCTTT,CASSLLYPGGNTEAFF
TRBD2,-,TRBV5-1,TRBJ2-1,TGCGCCAGCAGCCTGGGACTAGCGGGAGCGAGCTCCTACAATGAGCAGTTCTTC,CASSLGLAGASSYNEQFF
TRBD1,-,TRBV4-3,TRBJ2-7,TGCGCCAGCAGCCAGTGGACAGGGGGCTACGAGCAGTACTTC,CASSQWTGGYEQYF
-,few,TRBV4-3,TRBJ1-2,TGCGCCAGCAGCTTCCGGGACGGCAACTATGGCTACACCTTC,CASSFRDGNYGYTF
-,-,TRBV19,TRBJ2-3,TGTGCCAGTAGTATCCCTTATTCAACTAGCACAGATACGCAGTATTTT,CASSIPYSTSTDTQYF
-,-,TRBV7-2,TRBJ1-4,TGTGCCAGCAGCCTAGGGGGAATTCAAGAAAAACTGTTTTTT,CASSLGGIQEKLFF
TRBD1,once,TRBV10-3,TRBJ2-2,TGTGCCATCAGGGGGACAGGGGGCGCGGGCACCGGGGAGCTGTTTTTT,CAIRGTGGAGTGELFF
-,-,TRBV4-2,TRBJ1-3,TGTGCCAGCAGCCCCGATCTATCCGGAAACACCATATATTTT,CASSPDLSGNTIYF
-,-,TRBV7-2,TRBJ1-5,TGTGCCAGCAGCTTGCAATATAGCAATCAGCCCCAGCATTTT,CASSLQYSNQPQHF
-,-,TRBV2,TRBJ1-5,TGTGCCAGCAATGGAGGGAATATCAATCAGCCCCAGCATTTT,CASNGGNINQPQHF
-,-,TRBV30,TRBJ2-3,TGTGCCTGGAGTGCGGGGCGCGATACGCAGTATTTT,CAWSAGRDTQYF
-,-,TRBV6-1,TRBJ2-7,TGTGCCAGCTTCCAAGGTGCGCCCTACGAGCAGTACTTC,CASFQGAPYEQYF
-,-,TRBV28,TRBJ1-1,TGTGCCAGCAGTTTGATCGGCGGGGGCGGGAACACTGAAGCTTTCTTT,CASSLIGGGGNTEAFF
TRBD2,-,TRBV19,TRBJ2-1,TGTGCCAGTAGTATCGAACGAGCGGGAGGCAATGAGCAGTTCTTC,CASSIERAGGNEQFF
-,-,TRBV28,TRBJ1-5,TGTGCCAGCACTCAGGTGAGGTCGGGTAATCAGCCCCAGCATTTT,CASTQVRSGNQPQHF
TRBD1,-,TRBV6-5,TRBJ1-5,TGTGCCAGCAGTTACGGGTCCGGACAGGGATTATCGCATTTT,CASSYGSGQGLSHF
-,-,TRBV5-6,TRBJ1-5,TGTGCCAGCAGCTTGGTCGGCCTAAATCAGCCCCAGCATTTT,CASSLVGLNQPQHF
-,-,TRBV10-2,TRBJ2-3,TGCGCCAGCAGTGAGGGCAGCCCCACAGATACGCAGTATTTT,CASSEGSPTDTQYF
-,-,TRBV6-5,TRBJ1-5,TGTGCCAGCCGCCGTGAGGCCCTGGTAGGGCCCCAGCATTTT,CASRREALVGPQHF
-,few,TRBV28,TRBJ1-2,TGTGCCAGCAGAACGAGGGCTAACGGGGGAGGCTACACCTTC,CASRTRANGGGYTF
TRBD1,-,TRBV28,TRBJ1-5,TGTGCCAGCAGTTTGACGGGACAGGGGATAGTTGGCAATCAGCCCCAGCATTTT,CASSLTGQGIVGNQPQHF
-,-,TRBV28,TRBJ1-5,TGTGCCAGCGTGTCTCTGGGCTACAATCAGCCCCAGCATTTT,CASVSLGYNQPQHF
-,-,TRBV4-1,TRBJ1-1,TGCGCCAGCAGCCGAACTAGGACGCAGGGGCGCCTTATGAACACTGAAGCTTTCTTT,CASSRTRTQGRLMNTEAFF
TRBD1,-,TRBV6-6,TRBJ2-7,TGTGCCAGCAGTTACTCGGACAGGGGAACCCACGAGCAGTACTTC,CASSYSDRGTHEQYF
-,-,TRBV5-1,TRBJ1-3,TGCGCCAGCAGCTTAGGGGGGCCGGGAAACACCATATATTTT,CASSLGGPGNTIYF
TRBD1,-,TRBV7-2,TRBJ2-7,TGTGCCAGCAGCTTAGGAACAGGGGGCTTTCCCTACGAGCAGTACTTC,CASSLGTGGFPYEQYF
-,-,TRBV11-3,TRBJ2-7,TGTGCCAGCAGCTCGGACAGATTCGGCGAGCAGTACTTC,CASSSDRFGEQYF
TRBD2,-,TRBV9,TRBJ2-7,TGTGCCAGCAGCGTAGGTGGTAGCGGGACCTACGAGCAGTACTTC,CASSVGGSGTYEQYF
TRBD2,-,TRBV6-7,TRBJ2-1,TGTGCCAGCAGTTTAGCGGGAAGGAATGAGCAGTTCTTC,CASSLAGRNEQFF
-,-,TRBV6-5,TRBJ1-2,TGTGCCAGCAGTTATGTAGCTGGGGGGTATGGCTACACCTTC,CASSYVAGGYGYTF
-,-,TRBV6-5,TRBJ2-5,TGTGCCAGCAGTTACTCTGCGGGGAATAGGGGAGAGACCCAGTACTTC,CASSYSAGNRGETQYF
-,-,TRBV7-9,TRBJ2-7,TGTGCCAGCACCCAAACCGGGACTTTCCTCTCCTACGAGCAGTACTTC,CASTQTGTFLSYEQYF
TRBD1,-,TRBV5-1,TRBJ1-4,TGCGCCAGCAGCTTGGGACAGGGGATAGAAAAACTGTTTTTT,CASSLGQGIEKLFF
-,-,TRBV5-1,TRBJ1-2,TGCGCCAGCAGCGGGTTGACAGACGACTATGGCTACACCTTC,CASSGLTDDYGYTF
-,-,TRBV7-3,TRBJ2-1,TGTGCCAGCAGCTTATCCCAGGGGATGTACAATGAGCAGTTCTTC,CASSLSQGMYNEQFF
-,few,TRBV4-1,TRBJ1-1,TGCGCCAGCAGCCAAGTGGGGAGCATGAACACTGAAGCTTTCTTT,CASSQVGSMNTEAFF
-,-,TRBV5-6,TRBJ1-1,TGTGCCAGCAGCTTCTTTAGGAACACTGAAGCTTTCTTT,CASSFFRNTEAFF
-,-,TRBV5-1,TRBJ1-1,TGCGCCAGCAGCTTGGGGAAGAACACTGAAGCTTTCTTT,CASSLGKNTEAFF
-,-,TRBV5-1,TRBJ1-2,TGCGCCAGCAGCTTGTACGACAGTAACTATGGCTACACCTTC,CASSLYDSNYGYTF
-,-,TRBV6-5,TRBJ2-1,TGTGCCAGCATCGGAAGCTCCTACAATGAGCAGTTCTTC,CASIGSSYNEQFF
-,-,TRBV28,TRBJ2-6,TGTGCCAGCAGTAGCCCTCCGGGACGTCCGGGCTCTGGGGCCAACGTCCTGACTTTC,CASSSPPGRPGSGANVLTF
-,-,TRBV27,TRBJ2-1,TGTGCCAGCAGTTTGGGGATCCCCTCCTACAATGAGCAGTTCTTC,CASSLGIPSYNEQFF
TRBD2,-,TRBV5-1,TRBJ2-1,TGCGCCAGCAGCTTTGGGACTAGCGGATCCTACAATGAGCAGTTCTTC,CASSFGTSGSYNEQFF
-,-,TRBV9,TRBJ2-4,TGTGCCAGCAGCCCTTTTAGCGGCAAAAACATTCAGTACTTC,CASSPFSGKNIQYF
-,-,TRBV9,TRBJ1-3,TGTGCCAGCAGTCAACAGAGCTCTGGAAACACCATATATTTT,CASSQQSSGNTIYF
TRBD1,-,TRBV18,TRBJ1-2,TGTGCCAGCTCACTTCCAGGGGACAGCGGCTACACCTTC,CASSLPGDSGYTF
-,once,TRBV12-5,TRBJ2-5,TGTGCTAGTGGTTTGGGGGGGGCGGGGGCCCAGGAGACCCAGTACTTC,CASGLGGAGAQETQYF
-,-,TRBV18,TRBJ1-5,TGTGCCAGCTCCCCGGGGGAGAGTCAGCCCCAGCATTTT,CASSPGESQPQHF
-,-,TRBV28,TRBJ1-1,TGTGCCAGCAGTTTAACTCAGGGCGGTGAAGCTTTCTTT,CASSLTQGGEAFF
TRBD1,few,TRBV7-2,TRBJ1-1,TGTGCCAGCAGCTTACAGGGGGCGAACACTGAAGCTTTCTTT,CASSLQGANTEAFF
TRBD2,-,TRBV10-1,TRBJ2-3,TGCGCCAGCAGCCCGGGACTAGCGGGATTAGATACGCAGTATTTT,CASSPGLAGLDTQYF
-,few,TRBV14,TRBJ2-5,TGTGCCAGCAGCCAAGAGTATACAGCAGAGACCCAGTACTTC,CASSQEYTAETQYF